This T cell receptor (beta chain) was captured by sequencing in a study of cytomegalovirus exposure and HLA in healthy donors. PCR involved 60 Vbeta and 13 Jbeta primers. The data were produced by immunoSEQ multiplex PCR, yet TCRdb's version contains in-frame clones alone and is incomplete. Of about 120,000 clones detected, over 75% appear once; the ten largest clones hold around 1.6%. Germline V gene data show CDR1 as SGHRS and CDR2 as YFSETQ. This CDR3 contains 15 residues. With V trimmed by 4 bases and J by 6 bases, 9 bases remained unmatched. The TCR was taken from a woman younger than 30 in good health and CMV-seronegative. The sequencing sample was made of PBMCs. This chain uses TRBV5-1 with TRBJ2-3; TRBD2 matches 9 bases. The CDR3 nucleotides read TGCGCCAGCAGCATGGGCGGACTAGCGATTGATACGCAGTATTTT. This sequence encodes CASSMGGLAIDTQYF.